Each of the 10 T cell receptor beta chains below was sequenced from the same sample in a study of cytomegalovirus exposure and HLA in healthy donors. The PCR made use of 60 Vbeta and 13 Jbeta primers. Data came from immunoSEQ multiplex PCR; TCRdb stores just in-frame clones and leaves some out. The table lists around 140,000 clones, 60% to 85% of them singletons. Sequenced material: PBMCs. These receptors were taken from a female donor in good health and CMV-seropositive.

This clone has only a few counts. V and J are TRBV7-9 and TRBJ2-7; a weak D match, TRBD2 (6 bases). This CDR3 is 15 amino acids long. Germline lookup yields CDR1 SEHNR and CDR2 FQNEAQ (reference sequence). Trimming pared 2 bases from V and 3 bases from J, leaving 14 bases between. The CDR3: CASSLREASIYEQYF. CDR3 coding DNA: TGTGCCAGCAGCTTAAGGGAGGCGAGTATCTACGAGCAGTACTTC.

The chain recombines TRBV6-1 with TRBJ2-1; D possibly corresponds to TRBD1 (5 bases). V was pared by 4 bases and J by 3 bases, with 7 bases between. The CDR3 covers 13 residues. Germline CDR1 and CDR2: MNHNS and SASEGT. CDR3 coding DNA: TGTGCCAGCAGTGCGACAGACTACAATGAGCAGTTCTTC. This codes for CASSATDYNEQFF.

The V and J genes are TRBV5-1 and TRBJ1-1, with D possibly matching TRBD1 (6 bases). The CDR3 extends over 15 amino acids. The V gene's germline CDR1 is SGHRS and CDR2 YFSETQ. Trimming took off 4 bases at V and 0 bases at J, with 13 bases between the two ends. DNA of the CDR3: TGCGCCAGCAGCCCGATAGGGGGGGTGAACACTGAAGCTTTCTTT. The encoded protein is CASSPIGGVNTEAFF. The variable domain in full, completed from reference TRBV5-1 and TRBJ1-1, reads KAGVTQTPRYLIKTRGQQVTLSCSPISGHRSVSWYQQTPGQGLQFLFEYFSETQRNKGNFPGRFSGRQFSNSRSEMNVSTLELGDSALYLCASSPIGGVNTEAFFGQGTRLTVV.

This clone was observed once. V is TRBV6-5 and J is TRBJ2-7; D gene ambiguous. V lost 0 bases and J 3 bases, leaving 12 bases between the germline ends. The CDR3 loop spans 15 amino acids. Germline V gene lookup returns CDR1 MNHEY and CDR2 SVGAGI. The CDR3 sequence is CASSYSAGSGYEQYF. The CDR3 DNA follows: TGTGCCAGCAGTTACTCTGCTGGGTCGGGCTACGAGCAGTACTTC.

The chain recombines TRBV9 with TRBJ2-3, with a tentative D call TRBD2 (5 bases). The CDR3 is 15 residues long. Deletions cut 1 base from V and 5 bases from J, with 14 bases between. Germline-derived CDR1 and CDR2 are SGDLS and YYNGEE. The CDR3 loop reads CASSVTHVAGDTQYF. CDR3 DNA sequence: TGTGCCAGCAGCGTAACGCATGTGGCGGGAGATACGCAGTATTTT.

This rearrangement joins TRBV5-8 to TRBJ1-2; D is undetermined. The CDR3 has 15 amino acids. Germline CDR1 and CDR2: SGHTS and YDEGEE. Between the trimmed V and J ends, which lost 1 base and 5 bases, there was a span of 15 bases. This CDR3 reads CASSLFGRGGYGYTF. CDR3 DNA: TGTGCCAGCAGCTTGTTTGGTCGAGGTGGATATGGCTACACCTTC.

The chain recombines TRBV19 with TRBJ2-7; the D gene is possibly TRBD1 (5 bases). Trimming took off 3 bases at V and 2 bases at J, with 11 bases between the two ends. Germline V gene data show CDR1 as LNHDA and CDR2 as SQIVND (reference sequence). This CDR3 is 14 amino acids long. The CDR3 coding sequence is TGTGCCAGTAGTATTTCGACAGAGACCTACGAGCAGTACTTC. Encoded protein: CASSISTETYEQYF.

This chain uses TRBV6-5 with TRBJ2-1, with D uncertain. The CDR3 totals 16 residues. CDR1 MNHEY and CDR2 SVGAGI come from the germline V gene. V lost 4 bases and J lost 3, with 16 bases in between. The CDR3 nucleotides are TGTGCCAGCAGTTCCCTACTGAGCGACTTCTACAATGAGCAGTTCTTC. It yields the protein CASSSLLSDFYNEQFF.

This clone was observed a handful of times. This chain uses TRBV7-3 with TRBJ2-1; no clear D gene. The V end was cut by 3 bases, the J end by 0 bases, with 9 bases between. Germline CDR1 SGHTA, CDR2 FQGTGA. This CDR3 is 15 amino acids long. CDR3 sequence reads: CASSFSRGSYNEQFF. The CDR3 nucleotides are TGTGCCAGCAGCTTCTCCCGAGGCTCCTACAATGAGCAGTTCTTC.

The CDR3 reads CASSPRQPGAGDTEAFF. Here the CDR3 DNA reads TGTGCCAGCAGCCCCCGGCAACCAGGGGCAGGGGACACTGAAGCTTTCTTT. The V call is TRBV7-9, the J call TRBJ1-1; D perhaps matches TRBD1 (6 bases). The CDR3 loop spans 17 amino acids. Trimming removed 5 bases from V and 3 bases from J, with 22 bases in between. From germline, CDR1 is SEHNR and CDR2 FQNEAQ (reference sequence).